A selection of T cell receptor beta chains follows, all from one sample in a study of sequential checkpoint blockade in melanoma. Produced via immunoSEQ multiplex PCR; TCRdb's table is partial and in-frame only. The table has around 15,000 clones, 90% to 95% seen once; the top ten hold roughly 23%. The material sequenced was CD8+ T cells sorted from blood (inferred from file names), taken from a patient given nivolumab and ipilimumab in sequence. The receptors shown here come from a human donor with melanoma. Each CDR3 is given with its conserved first and last residue. D genes are given only for firm matches. Not every row has a clone size; where given, it reads once, few, many or a size class.

d_gene,abundance,j_gene,v_gene,CDR3nt,CDR3aa
-,-,TRBJ2-7,TRBV6-5,TGTGCCAGCAGTTTACAGGGGGGGAACGAGCAGTACTTC,CASSLQGGNEQYF
TRBD1,-,TRBJ1-1,TRBV4-1,TGCGCCAGCAGCCAAGATCCCGGGACAGATGAAGCTTTCTTT,CASSQDPGTDEAFF
TRBD1,-,TRBJ1-3,TRBV18,TGTGCCAGCTCACCAGGGACAGGGGTCTCTGGAAACACCATATATTTT,CASSPGTGVSGNTIYF
-,-,TRBJ1-2,TRBV27,TGTGCCAGCAGTTTATTTTGGGGGCCCCACTATGGCTACACCTTC,CASSLFWGPHYGYTF
TRBD2,-,TRBJ2-7,TRBV5-8,TGTGCCAGCAGCTCGCCGGGTAGCGGGTTTCCCTACGAGCAGTACTTC,CASSSPGSGFPYEQYF
TRBD1,-,TRBJ1-2,TRBV7-9,TGTGCCAGCAGCCGAACGACAGGGGGGACCAACTATGGCTACACCTTC,CASSRTTGGTNYGYTF
-,-,TRBJ1-2,TRBV29-1,TGCAGCGTTCTGGGGGGGCGGTTCTATGGCTACACCTTC,CSVLGGRFYGYTF
TRBD2,-,TRBJ2-7,TRBV27,TGTGCCAGCAGTTTCGGGAGGTCCTACGAGCAGTACTTC,CASSFGRSYEQYF
TRBD2,-,TRBJ2-7,TRBV30,TGTGCCTGGAGTGGACGACTAGCGGGAGCCACATTGATCTCCTACGAGCAGTACTTC,CAWSGRLAGATLISYEQYF
TRBD1,once,TRBJ1-2,TRBV29-1,TGCAGCGTTGACCGGGGACAGGGGATTAGGTATGGCTACACCTTC,CSVDRGQGIRYGYTF
-,-,TRBJ2-7,TRBV7-6,TGTGCCAGCAGCCCTATTCAGGGTGACTACGAGCAGTACTTC,CASSPIQGDYEQYF
-,-,TRBJ1-5,TRBV28,TGTGCCAGCAGCGACCGGGACTTTAGCAATCAGCCCCAGCATTTT,CASSDRDFSNQPQHF
-,-,TRBJ2-7,TRBV5-6,TGTGCCAGCAGCTTGGCACAGGGTGTCGAGCAGTACTTC,CASSLAQGVEQYF
-,-,TRBJ1-1,TRBV7-6,TGTGCCAGCAGCTTAGTAACAGGCACTGAAGCTTTCTTT,CASSLVTGTEAFF
-,-,TRBJ1-4,TRBV28,TGTGCCAGCAGTTTATCACCACACGTAACGACTCACTCGTTGGAAAAACTGTTTTTT,CASSLSPHVTTHSLEKLFF
-,-,TRBJ1-6,TRBV19,TGTGCCAGTAGTATGGACAGAATCAATTCACCCCTCCACTTT,CASSMDRINSPLHF
-,-,TRBJ1-6,TRBV4-3,TGCGCCAGCAGCCAAGTAGGGGCTGGGAATTCACCCCTCCACTTT,CASSQVGAGNSPLHF
-,-,TRBJ2-7,TRBV27,TGTGCCAGCAGTCTCACAGGTTGGAACGAGCAGTACTTC,CASSLTGWNEQYF
-,-,TRBJ1-1,TRBV7-9,TGTGCCAGCAGCCCAACCCTAATCGCTGAAGCTTTCTTT,CASSPTLIAEAFF
TRBD1,-,TRBJ1-2,TRBV28,TGTGCCAGCACAAGTCGTCGGGACAGACTATTACATGGCTACACCTTC,CASTSRRDRLLHGYTF
TRBD1,-,TRBJ1-2,TRBV5-5,TGTGCCAGCAGCTTTACAGGGGTGGATGGCTACACCTTC,CASSFTGVDGYTF
-,-,TRBJ1-3,TRBV28,TGTGCCAGCAGCTCTCTAATTGGAAACACCATATATTTT,CASSSLIGNTIYF
-,few,TRBJ1-1,TRBV28,TGTGCCACCGGCTTGGGCCCTGAAGCTTTCTTT,CATGLGPEAFF
-,-,TRBJ1-2,TRBV18,TGTGCCAGCTCACCACCGATCAGGGTATCGGAGGGCTACACCTTC,CASSPPIRVSEGYTF
-,-,TRBJ1-6,TRBV5-1,TGCGCCAGCAGACCTCGACCCGGGGAGAATTCACCCCTCCACTTT,CASRPRPGENSPLHF
TRBD2,-,TRBJ2-7,TRBV29-1,TGCAGCGTCCCCGGGACTAGCGGCTACGAGCAGTACTTC,CSVPGTSGYEQYF
-,-,TRBJ1-2,TRBV9,TGTGCCAGCAGCGCCCCTAGACAGGCCTATGGCTACACCTTC,CASSAPRQAYGYTF
-,-,TRBJ1-1,TRBV14,TGTGCCAGCAGCCTTCTAGGCGGTTACACTGAAGCTTTCTTT,CASSLLGGYTEAFF
TRBD1,-,TRBJ2-1,TRBV27,TGTGCCAGCAGTCCCGGACAGGGTGCGGGTGAGCAGTTCTTC,CASSPGQGAGEQFF
-,-,TRBJ2-7,TRBV13,TGTGCCAGCAGCCCAACAGGGTCCTACGAGCAGTACTTC,CASSPTGSYEQYF
TRBD1,-,TRBJ2-7,TRBV6-5,TGTGCCAGCAGGCCCGACAGGGGGACCCACGAGCAGTACTTC,CASRPDRGTHEQYF
-,-,TRBJ1-2,TRBV4-3,TGCGCCAGCAGCCCCCTCCCCGCGGAGATTAATGGCTACACCTTC,CASSPLPAEINGYTF
TRBD1,-,TRBJ2-7,TRBV7-6,TGTGCCAGCAGCAAAGACAGGGCATTCACCTACGAGCAGTACTTC,CASSKDRAFTYEQYF
-,-,TRBJ2-7,TRBV4-1,TGCGCCAGCAGCCAACGGGGCTACGAGCAGTACTTC,CASSQRGYEQYF
TRBD2,-,TRBJ2-7,TRBV29-1,TGCAGCGTCATCCTCCGGGGGGTCTACGAGCAGTACTTC,CSVILRGVYEQYF
-,-,TRBJ1-1,TRBV29-1,TGCAGCGTCATTTCAGGGAACACTGAAGCTTTCTTT,CSVISGNTEAFF
TRBD1,-,TRBJ2-7,TRBV5-6,TGTGCCAGCAGCTTCGGGACAGGGAACTACGAGCAGTACTTC,CASSFGTGNYEQYF
-,-,TRBJ1-5,TRBV28,TGTGCCAGCAGTTTACCGGGTCAGCCCCAGCATTTT,CASSLPGQPQHF
TRBD1,once,TRBJ1-2,TRBV4-3,TGCGCCAGCAGTGCTGATGGGACAGGGGGCTTGTACTATGGCTACACCTTC,CASSADGTGGLYYGYTF
-,-,TRBJ2-7,TRBV4-1,TGCGCCAGCAGCTATGGGCACTTCGGCTCCTACGAGCAGTACTTC,CASSYGHFGSYEQYF
-,-,TRBJ1-1,TRBV7-9,TGTGCCAGCAGCTTTCATCGTGTAGTTATGAACACTGAAGCTTTCTTT,CASSFHRVVMNTEAFF
TRBD2,-,TRBJ2-7,TRBV7-9,TGTGCCAGCAGCCGACTAGCGGGGACCTACGAGCAGTACTTC,CASSRLAGTYEQYF
-,-,TRBJ2-7,TRBV28,TGTGCCAGCAGCGACTATGGGGAGCAGTACTTC,CASSDYGEQYF
TRBD2,-,TRBJ2-7,TRBV28,TGTGCCAGCAGCTTCCTAGCGGGAGGGGCCGGCTACGAGCAGTACTTC,CASSFLAGGAGYEQYF
TRBD1,-,TRBJ1-2,TRBV2,TGTGCCAGCAGCTCCGGGCCGACAGGGACCCTTAGGTATGGCTACACCTTC,CASSSGPTGTLRYGYTF
-,once,TRBJ2-7,TRBV6-5,TGTGCCAGCAGTTACTCTATCACCTACGAGCAGTACTTC,CASSYSITYEQYF